A selection of T cell receptor beta chains follows, all from one sample in a study of T cell changes during pregnancy in multiple sclerosis. Sequenced by immunoSEQ multiplex PCR; TCRdb stores in-frame clones only, minus some. The sample contains about 57,000 clones, roughly nine tenths of which appear only once. The specimen comprised CD4+ T cells from peripheral blood mononuclear cells, sampled before pregnancy. The receptors come from a female donor with multiple sclerosis, enrolled in a pregnancy study. Each CDR3 is given with its conserved first and last residue. D genes are given only for firm matches. Size values are once, few and many counts, or a class for expanded clones, and some rows have none.

D	J	V	size	length	CDR3	DNA
NA	TRBJ1-1	TRBV5-1	NA	16	CASSSGSTGANTEAFF	TGCGCCAGCAGCTCGGGATCGACAGGAGCCAACACTGAAGCTTTCTTT
NA	TRBJ1-2	TRBV7-2	once	15	CASSLAISGDYGYTF	TGTGCCAGCAGCCTCGCAATATCAGGGGACTATGGCTACACCTTC
TRBD1	TRBJ1-1	TRBV18	NA	15	CASSPRQGTGTEAFF	TGTGCCAGCTCACCAAGACAGGGCACCGGCACTGAAGCTTTCTTT
NA	TRBJ1-5	TRBV5-1	once	14	CASSSGQPNQPQHF	TGCGCCAGCAGCTCCGGACAGCCCAATCAGCCCCAGCATTTT
NA	TRBJ2-1	TRBV10-2	NA	14	CASRLQLQPGEQFF	TGCGCCAGCCGTCTTCAACTCCAGCCAGGCGAGCAGTTCTTC
NA	TRBJ1-3	TRBV18	NA	18	CASSPGTDRLISGNTIYF	TGTGCCAGCTCACCAGGAACCGACAGGCTAATCTCTGGAAACACCATATATTTT
TRBD1	TRBJ1-3	TRBV9	NA	15	CASSSQTGLGNTIYF	TGTGCCAGCAGCTCTCAGACAGGGTTAGGAAACACCATATATTTT
TRBD1	TRBJ1-2	TRBV15	once	13	CATSSRTGYGYTF	TGTGCCACCAGCAGCCGGACAGGCTATGGCTACACCTTC
NA	TRBJ2-7	TRBV6-6	NA	16	CASSYSPGGRTREQYF	TGTGCCAGCAGTTACTCGCCTGGAGGGAGGACACGCGAGCAGTACTTC
NA	TRBJ1-1	TRBV27	NA	14	CASKDRTENTEAFF	TGTGCCAGCAAAGACAGGACAGAGAACACTGAAGCTTTCTTT
TRBD2	TRBJ2-7	TRBV7-8	NA	16	CASSLGTSGLSYEQYF	TGTGCCAGCAGCCTAGGGACTAGCGGACTCTCCTACGAGCAGTACTTC
NA	TRBJ1-5	TRBV27	medium-sized	16	CASRRQRGNSNQPQHF	TGTGCCAGCAGAAGACAAAGGGGGAATAGCAATCAGCCCCAGCATTTT
TRBD1	TRBJ2-5	TRBV2	NA	15	CASSQGARKEETQYF	TGTGCCAGCAGCCAGGGGGCGAGGAAGGAAGAGACCCAGTACTTC
NA	TRBJ1-1	TRBV5-1	once	13	CASSPDLNTEAFF	TGCGCCAGCAGCCCTGACTTGAACACTGAAGCTTTCTTT
NA	TRBJ2-5	TRBV6-5	NA	15	CASSPGTGGGGAQYF	TGTGCCAGCAGCCCGGGGACAGGCGGCGGGGGGGCCCAGTACTTC
TRBD1	TRBJ2-2	TRBV6-5	NA	15	CASRRTGANTGELFF	TGTGCCAGCAGACGAACAGGGGCGAACACCGGGGAGCTGTTTTTT
TRBD1	TRBJ1-5	TRBV19	NA	14	CASSRGGGNQPQHF	TGTGCCAGTAGTAGAGGGGGCGGTAATCAGCCCCAGCATTTT
TRBD1	TRBJ2-5	TRBV5-1	NA	15	CASRAPGTGKETQYF	TGCGCCAGCAGGGCCCCCGGGACAGGGAAAGAGACCCAGTACTTC
NA	TRBJ1-1	TRBV7-9	NA	12	CASSLQNTEAFF	TGTGCCAGCAGCTTACAGAACACTGAAGCTTTCTTT
TRBD2	TRBJ2-1	TRBV7-6	NA	16	CASSIGGLAGINEQFF	TGTGCCAGCAGCATAGGGGGACTAGCGGGAATCAATGAGCAGTTCTTC
NA	TRBJ2-7	TRBV10-2	NA	13	CASSVNTAYEQYF	TGCGCCAGCAGTGTAAACACAGCCTACGAGCAGTACTTC
TRBD1	TRBJ1-5	TRBV9	once	18	CASSHKVRDRRGNQPQHF	TGTGCCAGCAGCCACAAAGTCAGGGACAGAAGGGGAAATCAGCCCCAGCATTTT
TRBD2	TRBJ2-5	TRBV5-1	NA	14	CASSPTVTGRAQYF	TGCGCCAGCAGCCCCACCGTAACGGGGAGGGCCCAGTACTTC
TRBD2	TRBJ2-7	TRBV28	NA	14	CASGLAGGAYEQYF	TGTGCCAGCGGACTAGCGGGAGGGGCCTACGAGCAGTACTTC
NA	TRBJ2-5	TRBV7-2	NA	14	CASSRGLGQETQYF	TGTGCCAGCAGCCGTGGACTCGGCCAAGAGACCCAGTACTTC
TRBD1	TRBJ2-1	TRBV6-1	NA	15	CASTLRDRFYNEQFF	TGTGCCAGCACCCTCCGGGACAGATTCTACAATGAGCAGTTCTTC
TRBD2	TRBJ2-3	TRBV4-2	NA	19	CASSQEWTSGRARTDTQYF	TGTGCCAGCAGCCAAGAGTGGACTAGCGGGAGGGCCAGGACAGATACGCAGTATTTT
TRBD2	TRBJ2-3	TRBV4-1	NA	16	CASSQPGLAVTDTQYF	TGCGCCAGCAGCCAGCCGGGACTAGCGGTTACAGATACGCAGTATTTT
TRBD1	TRBJ2-7	TRBV5-1	NA	16	CASSYYPGQATYEQYF	TGCGCCAGCAGCTACTACCCTGGACAGGCCACCTACGAGCAGTACTTC
TRBD2	TRBJ2-5	TRBV2	NA	15	CASRWEGLAAETQYF	TGTGCCAGCAGGTGGGAGGGACTAGCAGCGGAGACCCAGTACTTC
TRBD1	TRBJ1-2	TRBV6-5	NA	15	CASSNGDRTYYGYTF	TGTGCCAGCAGCAACGGGGACAGGACATACTATGGCTACACCTTC
NA	TRBJ2-1	TRBV30	NA	14	CACLTGPVNNEQFF	TGTGCCTGCCTTACAGGGCCCGTAAACAATGAGCAGTTCTTC
NA	TRBJ1-4	TRBV5-1	few	16	CASSLGSRGTNEKLFF	TGCGCCAGCAGCTTGGGAAGTAGGGGAACTAATGAAAAACTGTTTTTT
TRBD1	TRBJ2-2	TRBV19	NA	15	CASRKQGAGTGELFF	TGTGCCAGTAGGAAACAGGGGGCCGGCACCGGGGAGCTGTTTTTT
NA	TRBJ1-2	TRBV7-2	NA	14	CASSLDGANYGYTF	TGTGCCAGCAGCTTAGACGGAGCTAACTATGGCTACACCTTC
NA	TRBJ1-2	TRBV28	NA	15	CASNIVAESLYGYTF	TGTGCCAGCAACATTGTCGCGGAATCCCTCTATGGCTACACCTTC
TRBD1	TRBJ1-3	TRBV18	NA	17	CASSSGQEGSSGNTIYF	TGTGCCAGCTCATCCGGACAGGAAGGGAGCTCTGGAAACACCATATATTTT
NA	TRBJ2-5	TRBV30	NA	14	CAWSVRQVSETQYF	TGTGCCTGGAGTGTACGGCAGGTCTCAGAGACCCAGTACTTC
TRBD1	TRBJ2-7	TRBV27	NA	15	CASSGQGLPSYEQYF	TGTGCCAGCTCCGGACAGGGGCTCCCTTCCTACGAGCAGTACTTC
TRBD2	TRBJ2-2	TRBV11-3	NA	16	CASSLGSSGNTGELFF	TGTGCCAGCAGCTTAGGGTCTAGCGGGAACACCGGGGAGCTGTTTTTT
NA	TRBJ1-1	TRBV2	NA	14	CASKYREGDTEAFF	TGTGCCAGCAAATACAGGGAAGGGGACACTGAAGCTTTCTTT
TRBD2	TRBJ2-3	TRBV2	once	14	CASSESRGMDTQYF	TGTGCCAGCAGTGAATCGCGGGGGATGGATACGCAGTATTTT
TRBD1	TRBJ1-1	TRBV5-4	few	13	CASSRQGGTEAFF	TGTGCCAGCAGCCGACAGGGTGGCACTGAAGCTTTCTTT
TRBD2	TRBJ2-5	TRBV28	NA	16	CASSNQGLAYQETQYF	TGTGCCAGCAGCAATCAGGGACTAGCGTACCAAGAGACCCAGTACTTC
NA	TRBJ1-5	TRBV18	NA	13	CASSPDRDQPQHF	TGTGCCAGCTCACCCGACCGGGATCAGCCCCAGCATTTT
TRBD2	TRBJ2-1	TRBV7-9	NA	15	CASSLGLVTYNEQFF	TGTGCCAGCAGCCTGGGACTAGTTACTTACAATGAGCAGTTCTTC
TRBD1	TRBJ2-7	TRBV6-6	NA	16	CASSIRQGSVDYEQYF	TGTGCCAGCAGTATTAGACAGGGTTCAGTAGACTACGAGCAGTACTTC
TRBD1	TRBJ2-3	TRBV5-1	NA	14	CASSVTTGLDTQYF	TGCGCCAGCAGCGTAACGACAGGGTTGGATACGCAGTATTTT
TRBD2	TRBJ2-3	TRBV2	NA	17	CASSPGTSGRATDTQYF	TGTGCCAGCAGCCCCGGGACTAGCGGGAGGGCAACAGATACGCAGTATTTT
TRBD2	TRBJ2-5	TRBV5-8	NA	13	CASRTSGIETQYF	TGTGCCAGCCGGACTAGCGGGATAGAGACCCAGTACTTC
NA	TRBJ1-3	TRBV5-4	once	15	CASSSPGSPGNTIYF	TGTGCCAGCAGCTCCCCGGGGTCTCCTGGAAACACCATATATTTT